The entry that follows covers one T cell receptor beta chain sequence. The data are from a study of technical replicates of blood from a handful of donors. Produced via immunoSEQ multiplex PCR; TCRdb's table is partial and in-frame only. The profile shows 68,000 or so clones, around nine tenths of them singletons. What was sequenced was T cells isolated from PBMCs. The sequence was obtained from a human donor in good health.

This CDR3 is CASPSGNEQFF. The CDR3 nucleotides read TGTGCCAGCCCTTCGGGGAATGAGCAGTTCTTC. V gene TRBV5-4 combines with J gene TRBJ2-1; possibly TRBD2 for D (5 bases). CDR1 is SGHNT, CDR2 YYREEE, per germline (reference sequence). V was trimmed by 7 bases and J by 7 bases, leaving 9 bases between them. The CDR3 contains 11 residues.